What follows are 25 T cell receptor beta chains derived from one specimen sequenced in a study of T cell repertoires in cytomegalovirus infection. In TCRdb, the reads were re-called with MiXCR into one record per CDR3 protein. The table lists about a million distinct CDR3 sequences, roughly 30% of them singletons. No cognate antigen is known for these TCRs. The material sequenced was cultured CD8+ T cells from PBMCs, taken from culture after CMV antigen stimulation. Source of these receptors: a human donor in good health (CMV status not recorded). Some clones in this sample may be carry-over from other donors' samples.

This clonotype was detected only a few times. This chain links TRBV12-3 or TRBV12-4 with TRBJ1-1; 9 positions match TRBD1. J lost 1 base, V lost 6 bases, and 9 bases had no gene match. This CDR3 has 16 residues. In DNA form, the CDR3 reads TGTGCCAGCAGCTCTACAGGGGGCAGAACGAACACTGAAGCTTTCTTT. As protein: CASSSTGGRTNTEAFF.

This clonotype was picked up many times. V usage is TRBV7-2 and J usage is TRBJ1-5; no reliable D call. The CDR3 runs 16 residues. Germline assignment: CDR1 SGHTA and CDR2 FQGNSA. With 4 bases removed from V and 1 base from J, the gap between germline ends came to 14 bases. The CDR3 DNA reads as TGTGCCAGCAGCTCTCTCCTCCTAGGCAGCAATCAGCCCCAGCATTTT. This codes for CASSSLLLGSNQPQHF.

This clonotype was counted only a few times. This chain connects TRBV6-1 to TRBJ2-7, with TRBD1 matching over 7 bases. The CDR3 loop spans 13 amino acids. Trimming cost V 6 bases and J 4 bases; bases outside gene matches: 6. CDR1 is MNHNS and CDR2 is SASEGT in the germline V gene. CDR3 DNA sequence: TGTGCCAGCAGCCACGACAGGGAGTACGAGCAGTACGTC. Translated, it gives CASSHDREYEQYV.

The V and J genes are TRBV15 and TRBJ1-1; no clear D gene. This CDR3 spans 16 amino acids. Trimming took 3 bases from V and 1 from J, leaving 15 bases between them. CDR1 and CDR2 (germline): LNHNV, YYDKDF (reference sequence). As DNA, the CDR3 is TGTGCCACCAGCAGTCTCGTGAGAACGGGGAACACTGAAGCTTTCTTT. Residues: CATSSLVRTGNTEAFF.

This clonotype has just a few counts. The rearrangement joins TRBV7-9 to TRBJ2-5; D might be TRBD1 (5 bases). V was pared by 1 base and J by 2 bases, with 17 bases between. The germline gives CDR1 SEHNR, CDR2 FQNEAQ (reference sequence). The CDR3 runs to 17 residues. The CDR3 region is CASSLVVVDIIQETQYF. The DNA for the CDR3 is TGTGCCAGCAGCTTAGTGGTGGTGGACATAATACAAGAGACCCAGTACTTC.

The chain employs TRBV6-2 or TRBV6-3 and TRBJ2-7; possible D gene TRBD2, 6 bases. Per the germline V gene, CDR1 is MNHEY and CDR2 is SVGEGT. The CDR3 loop spans 13 amino acids. V was shortened by 6 bases and J by 7 bases, with 16 bases between the two germline ends. CDR3 loop: CASSERAFEEQYV. DNA of the CDR3: TGTGCCAGCAGCGAGCGGGCCTTTGAGGAGCAGTACGTC.

This clonotype showed up just a few times. This chain uses TRBV25-1 with TRBJ1-2, with a possible D match to TRBD1 (6 bases). V lost 3 bases, J lost 8 bases, and 22 bases lay in between. This CDR3 region has 16 residues. CDR1 and CDR2 (germline): MGHDK, SYGVNS. The CDR3 bases are TGTGCCAGCAGTGATACAGGGTATCCCCTCTACGGGGGCTACACCTTC. Translated: CASSDTGYPLYGGYTF.

This clonotype was observed a few times. V gene TRBV5-5 combines with J gene TRBJ1-5; D is unclear. The V end lost 2 bases, the J end lost 6 bases, and 15 bases lay between the germline ends. The CDR3 is made up of 15 amino acids. From germline, CDR1 is SGHKS and CDR2 YYEKEE (reference sequence). The CDR3 nucleotides read TGTGCCAGCAGCTTAGCATACCGGAGCCTTCAGCCCCAGCATTTT. Protein: CASSLAYRSLQPQHF.

V usage is TRBV27 and J usage is TRBJ2-5; D is uncertain. Trimming pared 5 bases from V and 2 bases from J, leaving 18 bases between. CDR1 and CDR2 from the germline V gene are MNHEY and SMNVEV (reference sequence). The CDR3 contains 16 residues. The CDR3 bases are TGTGCCAGCAGTCCCTCATTCCTACCTACGCAAGAGACCCAGTACTTC. Translating it yields CASSPSFLPTQETQYF.

The chain combines TRBV6-1 with TRBJ2-7; D call uncertain. V dropped 3 bases and J dropped 3 bases, with 15 bases sitting between them. The germline CDR1 and CDR2 sequences are MNHNS and SASEGT. CDR3 size: 15 residues. DNA for the CDR3: TGTGCCAGCAGTGAGCTAGACCTCGAGAGCTACGAGCAGTACGTC. Translated: CASSELDLESYEQYV.

This clonotype has only a few counts. J is TRBJ1-5 and V is TRBV19; D unclear. The CDR3 consists of 14 residues. The ends were cut back, 4 bases at V and 2 bases at J, with 9 bases in the middle. The germline CDR1 and CDR2 sequences are LNHDA and SQIVND (reference sequence). CDR3 amino acids: CASSRTAGNQPQHF. The CDR3 DNA sequence: TGTGCCAGTAGTAGAACTGCAGGCAATCAGCCCCAGCATTTT.

With regard to this clonotype: A read error may produce the germline difference seen at one junction end. The rearrangement links TRBV7-2 to TRBJ2-1, with unresolved D. CDR1 is SGHTA and CDR2 is FQGNSA in the germline V gene. This CDR3 is 14 amino acids long. The DNA of the CDR3 is TGTGTCAGCAGCTTAGACGGGTCCTACAATGAGCAGTTCTTC. Translating it yields CVSSLDGSYNEQFF. Full variable domain (rest looked up from reference TRBV7-2 and TRBJ2-1): GAGVSQSPSNKVTEKGKDVELRCDPISGHTALYWYRQSLGQGLEFLIYFQGNSAPDKSGLPSDRFSAERTGGSVSTLTIQRTQQEDSAVYLCVSSLDGSYNEQFFGPGTRLTVL.

In the case of this clonotype: Mismatch with germline at one junction end may stem from a read error. The rearrangement uses TRBV29-1 and TRBJ2-1; D is ambiguous. The germline V gene has CDR1 SQVTM and CDR2 ANQGSEA. The CDR3 has 13 residues. The CDR3 spells CSGTHSSYNEQWF. The CDR3 DNA reads as TGCAGCGGCACTCACAGTTCCTACAATGAGCAGTGGTTC.

This rearrangement joins TRBV5-4 to TRBJ1-1, with D unresolved. Germline CDR1 is SGHNT and CDR2 is YYREEE (reference sequence). Trimming removed 6 bases from V and 0 bases from J, with 9 bases in between. The CDR3 is 13 residues long. The CDR3 DNA sequence: TGTGCCAGCACACAGAGCATGAACACTGAAGCTTTCTTT. Translation gives CASTQSMNTEAFF.

The gene calls are TRBV27 and TRBJ1-2; tentative D call: TRBD1 (5 bases). This CDR3 contains 13 residues. Germline V gene data show CDR1 as MNHEY and CDR2 as SMNVEV (reference sequence). Trimming removed 8 bases at V and 2 bases at J, with 12 bases between. CDR3: CASGPHRNYGYTF. The DNA for the CDR3 is TGTGCCAGCGGCCCCCACAGGAACTATGGCTACACCTTC.

This chain joins TRBV7-6 and TRBJ1-6; D not resolved. Deletions cut 5 bases from V and 12 bases from J, with 14 bases between. This CDR3 is 13 amino acids long. Germline assignment: CDR1 SGHVS and CDR2 FNYEAQ. The CDR3 bases are TGTGCCAGCAGCCCCCGAAATTTCGAACCCCTCCACTTT. It specifies CASSPRNFEPLHF.

The chain combines TRBV20-1 with TRBJ2-7; maybe TRBD1 (6 bases). This CDR3 contains 17 residues. V was clipped by 5 bases and J by 3 bases, with 26 bases between them. CDR1 is DFQATT and CDR2 is SNEGSKA in the germline V gene (reference sequence). The CDR3 region is CSARRRDTQDFYYEQYF. CDR3 DNA: TGCAGTGCTCGGAGACGGGACACCCAAGACTTTTACTACGAGCAGTACTTC.

The CDR3 bases are TGTGCCAGCAGTGAAGGGGGGATACCGAACACTGAAGCTTTCTTT. Translation: CASSEGGIPNTEAFF. The rearrangement uses TRBV25-1 and TRBJ1-1; TRBD1 might be the D (5 bases). This CDR3 has 15 amino acids. CDR1 is MGHDK and CDR2 is SYGVNS in the germline V gene. Trimming cost V 2 bases and J 1 base, with 11 bases left between them. The full variable domain, rest sourced from reference TRBV25-1 and TRBJ1-1, is EADIYQTPRYLVIGTGKKITLECSQTMGHDKMYWYQQDPGMELHLIHYSYGVNSTEKGDLSSESTVSRIRTEHFPLTLESARPSHTSQYLCASSEGGIPNTEAFFGQGTRLTVV.

The chain is built from TRBV7-9 and TRBJ1-2, with 7 bases lining up with TRBD1. There are 15 residues in the CDR3. V lost 1 base, J lost 2 bases, and 4 bases stayed unmatched. CDR1 is SEHNR, CDR2 FQNEAQ, per germline (reference sequence). CDR3 nucleotides: TGTGCCAGCAGCTTAGAGATGACAGGGAACTATGGCTACACCTTC. It is translated as CASSLEMTGNYGYTF. Combining the CDR3 with reference TRBV7-9 and TRBJ1-2 gives the whole variable domain DTGVSQNPRHKITKRGQNVTFRCDPISEHNRLYWYRQTLGQGPEFLTYFQNEAQLEKSRLLSDRFSAERPKGSFSTLEIQRTEQGDSAMYLCASSLEMTGNYGYTFGSGTRLTVV.

This clonotype was seen only a few times. V is TRBV6-6 and J is TRBJ1-3, with D tentatively TRBD1 (5 bases). The CDR3 totals 19 residues. V lost 6 bases, J lost 1 base, and 25 bases lay in between. Germline values: CDR1 MNHNY, CDR2 SVGAGI (reference sequence). This CDR3 is CASSHTPLGVPSSGNTIYF. CDR3 coding DNA: TGTGCCAGCAGCCATACACCCCTGGGGGTCCCCTCTTCTGGAAACACCATATATTTT.

The chain links TRBV2 to TRBJ2-1; possibly TRBD1 or TRBD2 for D (5 bases each). CDR3 length: 12 residues. Germline CDR1 reads SNHLY; CDR2 reads FYNNEI. The V and J ends lost 4 bases and 7 bases respectively, with 8 bases between them. CDR3 sequence reads: CASSGDGNEQFF. The CDR3, as DNA: TGTGCCAGCAGTGGGGACGGGAATGAGCAGTTCTTC.

This clonotype came up many times. V usage is TRBV29-1 and J usage is TRBJ2-3; no reliable D call. CDR3 size: 14 residues. CDR1 SQVTM and CDR2 ANQGSEA come from the germline V gene. Trimming left V 7 bases short and J 3 bases short, with 17 bases between. Here the CDR3 reads CSAGRVGPTDTQYF. As DNA, the CDR3 is TGCAGCGCTGGTCGGGTAGGGCCGACAGATACGCAGTATTTT.

The chain couples TRBV27 to TRBJ2-3; TRBD2 agrees at 12 bases. V shed 0 bases, J shed 0 bases, and the junction held 4 bases outside the gene matches. Germline loops: CDR1 MNHEY, CDR2 SMNVEV (reference sequence). CDR3 length: 18 amino acids. CDR3 nucleotides: TGTGCCAGCAGTTTATCGGCTAGCGGGGGGGCAAGCACAGATACGCAGTATTTT. Encoded protein: CASSLSASGGASTDTQYF.

This clonotype was counted a few times. The rearrangement joins TRBV7-9 to TRBJ2-3, with D possibly TRBD2 on 6 matching bases. Germline V lookup: CDR1 SEHNR, CDR2 FQNEAQ (reference sequence). The CDR3 totals 15 residues. With 5 bases removed from V and 5 bases from J, the gap between germline ends came to 17 bases. The CDR3 nucleotides read TGTGCCAGCAGCCCAACGGAGGGACGGGAAGATACGCAGTATTTT. It translates to CASSPTEGREDTQYF.

The rearrangement links TRBV4-3 to TRBJ1-1; no definite D call. CDR3 length equals 17 residues. The germline gives CDR1 LGHNA, CDR2 YSLEER. Deletions cut 0 bases from V and 3 bases from J, with 17 bases between. The chain's CDR3 is CASSQDLPWGRDTEAFF. In DNA, the CDR3 is TGCGCCAGCAGCCAAGACCTACCTTGGGGTAGGGACACTGAAGCTTTCTTT.